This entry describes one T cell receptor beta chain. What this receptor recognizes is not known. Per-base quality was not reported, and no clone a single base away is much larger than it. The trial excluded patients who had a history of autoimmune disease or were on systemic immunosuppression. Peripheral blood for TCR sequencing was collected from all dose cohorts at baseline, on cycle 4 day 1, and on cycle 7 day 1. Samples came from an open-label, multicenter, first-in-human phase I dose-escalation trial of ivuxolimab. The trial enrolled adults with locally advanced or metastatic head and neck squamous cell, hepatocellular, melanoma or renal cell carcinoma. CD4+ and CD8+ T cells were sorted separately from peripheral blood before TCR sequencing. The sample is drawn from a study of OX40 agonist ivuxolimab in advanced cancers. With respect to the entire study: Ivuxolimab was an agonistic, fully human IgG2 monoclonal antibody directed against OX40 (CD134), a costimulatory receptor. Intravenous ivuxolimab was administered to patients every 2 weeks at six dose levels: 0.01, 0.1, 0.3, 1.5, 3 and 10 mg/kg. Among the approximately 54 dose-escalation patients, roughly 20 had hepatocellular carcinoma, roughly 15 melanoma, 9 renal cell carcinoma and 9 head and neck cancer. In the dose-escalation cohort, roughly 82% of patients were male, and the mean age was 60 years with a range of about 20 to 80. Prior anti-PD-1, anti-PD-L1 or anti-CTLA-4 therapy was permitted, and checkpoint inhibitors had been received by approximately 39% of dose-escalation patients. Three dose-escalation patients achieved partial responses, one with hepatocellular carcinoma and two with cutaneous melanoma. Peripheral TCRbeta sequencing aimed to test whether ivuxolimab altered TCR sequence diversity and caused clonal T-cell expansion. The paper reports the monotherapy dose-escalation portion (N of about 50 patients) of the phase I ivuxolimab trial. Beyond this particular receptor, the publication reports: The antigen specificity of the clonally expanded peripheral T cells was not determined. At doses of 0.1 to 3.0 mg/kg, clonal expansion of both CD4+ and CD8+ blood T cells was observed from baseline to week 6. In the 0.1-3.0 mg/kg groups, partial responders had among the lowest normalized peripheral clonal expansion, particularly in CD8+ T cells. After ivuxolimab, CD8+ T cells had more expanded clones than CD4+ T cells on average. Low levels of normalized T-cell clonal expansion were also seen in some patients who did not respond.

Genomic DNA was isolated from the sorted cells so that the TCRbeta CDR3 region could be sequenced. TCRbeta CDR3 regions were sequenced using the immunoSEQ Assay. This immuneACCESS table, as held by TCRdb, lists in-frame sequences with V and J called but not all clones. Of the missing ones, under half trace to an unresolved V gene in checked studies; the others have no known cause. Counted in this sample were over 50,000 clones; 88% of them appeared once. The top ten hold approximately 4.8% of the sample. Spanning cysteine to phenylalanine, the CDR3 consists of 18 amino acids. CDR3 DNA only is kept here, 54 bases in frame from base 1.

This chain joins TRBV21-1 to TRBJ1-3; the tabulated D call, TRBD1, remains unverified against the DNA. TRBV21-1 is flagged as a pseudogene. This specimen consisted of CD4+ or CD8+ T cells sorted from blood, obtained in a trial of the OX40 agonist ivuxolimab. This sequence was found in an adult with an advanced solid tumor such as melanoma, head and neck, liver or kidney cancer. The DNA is TGTGCCAGCAGGACCTTACGACAGGGTATCAATTCTGGAAACACCATATATTTT. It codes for CASRTLRQGINSGNTIYF.